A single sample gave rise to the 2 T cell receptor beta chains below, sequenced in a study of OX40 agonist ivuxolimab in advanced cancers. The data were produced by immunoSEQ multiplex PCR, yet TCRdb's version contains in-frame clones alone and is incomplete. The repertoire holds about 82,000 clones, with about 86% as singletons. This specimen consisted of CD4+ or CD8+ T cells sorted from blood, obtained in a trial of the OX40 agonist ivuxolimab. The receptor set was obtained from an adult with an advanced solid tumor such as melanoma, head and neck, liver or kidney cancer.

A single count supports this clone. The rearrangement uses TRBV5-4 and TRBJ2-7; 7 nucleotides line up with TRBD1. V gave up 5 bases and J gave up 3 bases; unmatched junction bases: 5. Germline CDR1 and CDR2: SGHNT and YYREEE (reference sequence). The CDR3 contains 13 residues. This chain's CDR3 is CASRGTENYEQYF. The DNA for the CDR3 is TGTGCCAGCAGGGGGACAGAGAACTACGAGCAGTACTTC.

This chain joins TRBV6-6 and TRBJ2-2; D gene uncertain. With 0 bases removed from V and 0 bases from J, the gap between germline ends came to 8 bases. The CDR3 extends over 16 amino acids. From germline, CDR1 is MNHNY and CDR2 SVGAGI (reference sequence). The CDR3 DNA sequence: TGTGCCAGCAGTTACTCGAGGCGGTCGAACACCGGGGAGCTGTTTTTT. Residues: CASSYSRRSNTGELFF.